This T cell receptor (beta chain) appears in the sequencing data of a study of T cell repertoires in breast cancer. Study in general: Samples were breast cancer tumors, lymph nodes and blood from patients, and control blood.

The expanded emulsion RT-PCR method captured paired alpha and beta chains from CD8+ T cells. Unpaired genes were suppressed by blocking oligonucleotides during a second nested PCR. TCRdb used MiXCR to reprocess the emulsion pairing reads, holding one entry per CDR3 protein. The repertoire consists of nearly 40,000 distinct CDR3 sequences, with over 40% occurring once and the leading ten covering approximately 60%. From germline, CDR1 is MNHNS and CDR2 SASEGT. The germline V and J ends were trimmed by 1 base and 5 bases, with 5 bases remaining between them. The CDR3 is 12 amino acids. Sequencing used CD8+ T cells. The TCR was taken from a pool of human donors with breast cancer or a healthy control (not recorded which). The V call is TRBV6-1, the J call TRBJ1-1, with no clear D. CDR3 region: CASSEVTTEAFF. As DNA, the CDR3 is TGTGCCAGCAGTGAAGTCACTACTGAAGCTTTCTTT.